This TCR beta chain was recorded in a study of blood T cell repertoires in COVID-19. Overall study: Acute and convalescent COVID-19 samples came from the United States, Italy and Spain. In each case, the material was cDNA or gDNA derived from T cells, B-cell-depleted T cells, or PBMCs.

Germline values: CDR1 SGHDT, CDR2 YYEEEE. The CDR3 totals 12 residues. The V end was cut by 0 bases, the J end by 6 bases, with 6 bases between. Those enrolled in Seattle joined during active infection and were followed longitudinally afterward. Data came from immunoSEQ multiplex PCR; TCRdb stores just in-frame clones and leaves some out. Of a few hundred thousand clones in the sample, more than 80% were seen once. This sequence originates from a woman in her twenties or thirties with COVID-19, enrolled during active disease. The V and J genes are TRBV5-6 and TRBJ1-1; D is undetermined. Input material: peripheral blood. CDR3 amino acids: CASSLVGSEAFF. The CDR3 coding sequence is TGTGCCAGCAGCTTGGTTGGCTCTGAAGCTTTCTTT.